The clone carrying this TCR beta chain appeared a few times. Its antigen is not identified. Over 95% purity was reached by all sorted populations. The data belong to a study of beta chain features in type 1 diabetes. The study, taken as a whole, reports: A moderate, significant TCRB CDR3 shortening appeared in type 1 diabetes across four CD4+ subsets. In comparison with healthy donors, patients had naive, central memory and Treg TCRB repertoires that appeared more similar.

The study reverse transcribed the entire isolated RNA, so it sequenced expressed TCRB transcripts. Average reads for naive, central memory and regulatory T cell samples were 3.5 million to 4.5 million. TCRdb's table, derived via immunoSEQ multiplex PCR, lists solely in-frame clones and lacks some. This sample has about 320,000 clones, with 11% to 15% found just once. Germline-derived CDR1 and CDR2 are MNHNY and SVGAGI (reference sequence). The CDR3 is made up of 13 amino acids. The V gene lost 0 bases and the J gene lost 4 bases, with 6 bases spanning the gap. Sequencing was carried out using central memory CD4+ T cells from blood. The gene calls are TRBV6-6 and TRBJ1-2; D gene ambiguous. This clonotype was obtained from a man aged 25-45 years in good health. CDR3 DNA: TGTGCCAGCAGTTACTCGGCAGGCTATGGCTACACCTTC. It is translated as CASSYSAGYGYTF.